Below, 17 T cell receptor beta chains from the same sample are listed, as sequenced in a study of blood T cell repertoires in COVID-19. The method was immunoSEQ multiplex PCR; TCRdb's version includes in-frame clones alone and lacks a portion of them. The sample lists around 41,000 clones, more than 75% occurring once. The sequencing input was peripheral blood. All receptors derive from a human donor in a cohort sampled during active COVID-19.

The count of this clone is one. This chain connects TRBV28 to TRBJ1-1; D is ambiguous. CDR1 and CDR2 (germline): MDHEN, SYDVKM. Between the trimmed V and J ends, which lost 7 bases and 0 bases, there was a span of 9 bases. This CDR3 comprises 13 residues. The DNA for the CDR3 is TGTGCCAGCATCAGGATGATGAACACTGAAGCTTTCTTT. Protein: CASIRMMNTEAFF.

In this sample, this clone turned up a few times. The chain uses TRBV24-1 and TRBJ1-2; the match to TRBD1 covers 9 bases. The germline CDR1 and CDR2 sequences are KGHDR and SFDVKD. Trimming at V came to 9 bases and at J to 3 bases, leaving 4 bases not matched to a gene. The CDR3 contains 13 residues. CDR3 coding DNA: TGTGCCACCGGGAGACAGGGGGACTATGGCTACACCTTC. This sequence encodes CATGRQGDYGYTF.

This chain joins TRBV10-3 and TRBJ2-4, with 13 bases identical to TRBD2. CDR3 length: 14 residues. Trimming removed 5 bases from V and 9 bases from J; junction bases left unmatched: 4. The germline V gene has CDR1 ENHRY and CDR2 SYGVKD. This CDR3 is CAISQGLAGFIQYF. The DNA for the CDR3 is TGTGCCATCAGTCAGGGACTAGCGGGATTCATTCAGTACTTC.

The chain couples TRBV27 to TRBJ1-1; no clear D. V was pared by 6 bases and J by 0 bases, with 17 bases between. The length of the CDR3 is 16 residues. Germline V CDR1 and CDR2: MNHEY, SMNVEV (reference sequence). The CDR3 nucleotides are TGTGCCAGCAGGCCACTAGGGAGAGGCATGAACACTGAAGCTTTCTTT. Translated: CASRPLGRGMNTEAFF.

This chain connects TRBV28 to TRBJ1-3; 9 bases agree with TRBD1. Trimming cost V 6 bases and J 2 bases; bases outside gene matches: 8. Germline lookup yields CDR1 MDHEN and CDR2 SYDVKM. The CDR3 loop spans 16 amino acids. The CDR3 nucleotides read TGTGCCAGCAGCGTCGGTACAGGGGGCCCTGGAAACACCATATATTTT. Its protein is CASSVGTGGPGNTIYF.

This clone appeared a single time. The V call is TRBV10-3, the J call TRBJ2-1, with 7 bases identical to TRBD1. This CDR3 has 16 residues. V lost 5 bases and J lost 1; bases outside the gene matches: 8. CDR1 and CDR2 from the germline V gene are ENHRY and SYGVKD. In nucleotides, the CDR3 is TGTGCCATCAGTCCCCAGAGACAGGGTTCCTACAATGAGCAGTTCTTC. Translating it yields CAISPQRQGSYNEQFF.

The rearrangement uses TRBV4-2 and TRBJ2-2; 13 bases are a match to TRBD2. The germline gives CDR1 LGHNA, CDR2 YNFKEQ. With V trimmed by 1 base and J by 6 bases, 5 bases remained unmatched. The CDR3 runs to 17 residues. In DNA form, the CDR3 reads TGTGCCAGCAGCCAAGTGGGACTAGCGGGATCCGCCGGGGAGCTGTTTTTT. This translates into CASSQVGLAGSAGELFF.

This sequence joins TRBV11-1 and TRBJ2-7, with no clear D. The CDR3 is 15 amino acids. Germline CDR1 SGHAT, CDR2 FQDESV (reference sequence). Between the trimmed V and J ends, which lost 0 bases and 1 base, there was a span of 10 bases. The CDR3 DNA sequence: TGTGCCAGCAGCTTAGCGGGCCCGAGTTCCTACGAGCAGTACTTC. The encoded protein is CASSLAGPSSYEQYF.

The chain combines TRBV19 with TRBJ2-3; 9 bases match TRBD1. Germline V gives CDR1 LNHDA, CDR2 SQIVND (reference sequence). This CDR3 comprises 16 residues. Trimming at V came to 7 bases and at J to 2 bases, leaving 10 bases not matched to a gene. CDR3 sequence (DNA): TGTGCCAGTAACCCCCGGGACAGGGCCTTCACAGATACGCAGTATTTT. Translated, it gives CASNPRDRAFTDTQYF.

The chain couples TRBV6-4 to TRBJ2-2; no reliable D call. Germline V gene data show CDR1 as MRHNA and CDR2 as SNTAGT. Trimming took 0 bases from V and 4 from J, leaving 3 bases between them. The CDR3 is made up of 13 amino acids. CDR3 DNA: TGTGCCAGCAGTGACTCGGCCACCGGGGAGCTGTTTTTT. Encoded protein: CASSDSATGELFF.

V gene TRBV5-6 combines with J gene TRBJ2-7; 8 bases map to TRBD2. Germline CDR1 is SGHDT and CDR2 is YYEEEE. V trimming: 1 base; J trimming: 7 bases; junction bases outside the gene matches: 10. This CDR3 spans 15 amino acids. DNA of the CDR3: TGTGCCAGCAGCTTGAAAACGGGAGGGACCGAGGAGCAGTACTTC. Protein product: CASSLKTGGTEEQYF.

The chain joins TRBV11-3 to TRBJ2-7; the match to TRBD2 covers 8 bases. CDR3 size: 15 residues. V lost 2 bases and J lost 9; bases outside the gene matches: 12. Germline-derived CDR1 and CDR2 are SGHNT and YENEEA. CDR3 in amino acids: CASSLITGTRGGQYF. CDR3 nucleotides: TGTGCCAGCAGCTTAATAACCGGGACTAGGGGCGGGCAGTACTTC.

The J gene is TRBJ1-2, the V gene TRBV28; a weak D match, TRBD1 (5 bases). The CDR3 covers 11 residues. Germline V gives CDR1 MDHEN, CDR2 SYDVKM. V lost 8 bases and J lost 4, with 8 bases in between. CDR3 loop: CASAGVYGYTF. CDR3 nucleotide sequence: TGTGCCAGCGCGGGGGTCTATGGCTACACCTTC.

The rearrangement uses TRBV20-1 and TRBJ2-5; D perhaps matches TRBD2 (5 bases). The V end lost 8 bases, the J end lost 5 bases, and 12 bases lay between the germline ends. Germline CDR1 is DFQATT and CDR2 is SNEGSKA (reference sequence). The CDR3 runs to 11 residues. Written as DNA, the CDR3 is TGCAGTACCACCCGAGGGGAGACCCAGTACTTC. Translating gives CSTTRGETQYF.

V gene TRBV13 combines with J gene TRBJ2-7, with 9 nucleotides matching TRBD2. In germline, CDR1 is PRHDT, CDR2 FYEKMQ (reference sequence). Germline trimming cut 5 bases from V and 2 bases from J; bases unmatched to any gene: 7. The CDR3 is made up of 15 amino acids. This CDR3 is CASSPRLAAPYEQYF. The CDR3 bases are TGTGCCAGCAGCCCGCGACTAGCGGCCCCCTACGAGCAGTACTTC.

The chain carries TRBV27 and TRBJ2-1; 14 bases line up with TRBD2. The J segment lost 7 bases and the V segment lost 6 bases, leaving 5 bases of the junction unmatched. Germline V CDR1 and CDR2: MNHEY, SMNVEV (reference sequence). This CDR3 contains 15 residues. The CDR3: CASSGLAGGENEQFF. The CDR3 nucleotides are TGTGCCAGCAGCGGACTAGCGGGAGGTGAGAATGAGCAGTTCTTC.

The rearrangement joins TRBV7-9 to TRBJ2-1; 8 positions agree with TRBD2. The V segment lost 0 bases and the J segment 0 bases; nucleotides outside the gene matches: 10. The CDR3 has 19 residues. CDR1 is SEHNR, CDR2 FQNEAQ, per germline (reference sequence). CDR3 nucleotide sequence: TGTGCCAGCAGCTTAGCGCGGATTAGCGGGAAACCCTCCTACAATGAGCAGTTCTTC. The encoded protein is CASSLARISGKPSYNEQFF.